A single sample gave rise to the 30 T cell receptor beta chains below, sequenced in a study of shared clonotypes between healthy human individuals (dated by TCRdb to the early 2020s). To prepare the library, the immunoSEQ multiplex PCR assay was applied. TCRdb obtained this table from immuneACCESS and retained in-frame rearrangements with V and J assigned. These tables miss some clones; where compared with another copy, unresolved V genes account for less than half of the shortfall, and the remainder is unexplained. In this sample the table shows 2 million to 2.5 million clones, approximately 94% of which occur a single time. Clones ranked in the top ten supply roughly 0.13% of the sample. The sample consisted of naive CD4+ T cells sorted from blood. The cell subset or site label, as the study defines it: CD45RA+ positively selected. These receptors originate from a man aged 18 to 35 in good health.

Turning to this clone: A junction boundary mismatches the germline segment, possibly from a read error. The rearrangement uses TRBV7-2 and TRBJ2-7; 9 positions agree with TRBD2. Germline CDR1 and CDR2: SGHTA and FQGNSA. The CDR3 length is 13 residues. CDR3 nucleotide sequence: TGTGCCAGCAGCATAGCGGGAGTTAAAGAGCAGTACTTC. Protein: CASSIAGVKEQYF.

V and J are TRBV6-6 and TRBJ1-1; D perhaps matches TRBD1 (5 bases). The CDR3 spans 13 residues. CDR1 is MNHNY, CDR2 SVGAGI, per germline (reference sequence). Trimming cost V 1 base and J 6 bases, with 9 bases left between them. This CDR3 is CASSYFGGAEAFF. In nucleotides, the CDR3 is TGTGCCAGCAGTTACTTCGGGGGTGCTGAAGCTTTCTTT.

The chain carries TRBV6-5 and TRBJ2-7; D is perhaps TRBD2 (6 bases). With 6 bases removed from V and 0 bases from J, the gap between germline ends came to 15 bases. CDR1 and CDR2 from the germline V gene are MNHEY and SVGAGI. The CDR3 loop spans 15 amino acids. The CDR3 sequence: CASSRLAENSYEQYF. The CDR3 DNA is TGTGCCAGCAGCAGATTAGCGGAGAACTCCTACGAGCAGTACTTC.

The chain recombines TRBV7-2 with TRBJ2-2, with 9 bases lining up with TRBD2. Germline V gives CDR1 SGHTA, CDR2 FQGNSA. Losses at the gene ends were 2 bases for V and 6 bases for J; bases not matched to a gene: 7. CDR3 size: 16 residues. CDR3 bases: TGTGCCAGCAGCTTAATGGTAGCGGGAGTGGCCGGGGAGCTGTTTTTT. Its protein product is CASSLMVAGVAGELFF.

The genes are TRBV29-1 and TRBJ2-1; D might be TRBD2 (6 bases). Germline lookup yields CDR1 SQVTM and CDR2 ANQGSEA. The CDR3 runs 13 residues. Trimming took 5 bases from V and 9 from J, leaving 17 bases between them. DNA for the CDR3: TGCAGCGTTTTGAGACTAGAATCAGGTGAGCAGTTCTTC. This gives the protein CSVLRLESGEQFF.

The chain carries TRBV28 and TRBJ2-5; D is possibly TRBD1 or TRBD2 (5 bases each). The end of the DNA fits TRBJ2-7 better, so the J call may be wrong. This CDR3 has 14 residues. CDR1 is MDHEN, CDR2 SYDVKM, per germline. CDR3 residues: CASSSPGPRYEQYF. CDR3 DNA sequence: TGTGCCAGCAGCTCCCCGGGACCCAGGTACGAGCAGTACTTC.

In regard to this clone: Other DNA sequences in this specimen translate into the identical CDR3. This chain links TRBV6-5 with TRBJ1-3, with D perhaps TRBD1 (5 bases). This CDR3 region has 15 residues. Per the germline V gene, CDR1 is MNHEY and CDR2 is SVGAGI. Trimming cost V 0 bases and J 2 bases, with 8 bases left between them. In DNA, the CDR3 is TGTGCCAGCAGTTACTCGGGGGGAACTGGAAACACCATATATTTT. Amino acid sequence: CASSYSGGTGNTIYF.

This clone showed up just once. The chain uses TRBV10-1 and TRBJ2-3; TRBD2 is a possible D gene (6 bases). Per the germline V gene, CDR1 is WNHNN and CDR2 is SYGVQD (reference sequence). The CDR3 length is 15 residues. Deletions cut 0 bases from V and 7 bases from J, with 14 bases between. The DNA of the CDR3 is TGCGCCAGCAGTGAGTCAAAGCGGGCGCTAAATACGCAGTATTTT. Protein sequence: CASSESKRALNTQYF.

V and J are TRBV5-1 and TRBJ1-2; the match to TRBD1 covers 9 bases. CDR1 is SGHRS, CDR2 YFSETQ, per germline. The V and J ends lost 2 bases and 7 bases, in that order; junction bases with no gene match: 6. This CDR3 region has 14 residues. CDR3 in DNA: TGCGCCAGCAGCTTACAGGGGGCTGATGGTGGCTACACCTTC. Translation: CASSLQGADGGYTF.

This clone came up a few times. This rearrangement joins TRBV6-5 to TRBJ2-5; D possibly corresponds to TRBD2 (6 bases). Trimming cost V 7 bases and J 1 base, with 16 bases left between them. Germline values: CDR1 MNHEY, CDR2 SVGAGI. This CDR3 region has 15 residues. The CDR3 DNA is TGTGCCAGCATAGAACATGGGACTCGCCAAGAGACCCAGTACTTC. Its protein product is CASIEHGTRQETQYF.

The chain is built from TRBV27 and TRBJ2-1, with 7 bases identical to TRBD2. The CDR3 totals 16 residues. Trimming at V came to 0 bases and at J to 8 bases, leaving 10 bases not matched to a gene. Germline CDR1 reads MNHEY; CDR2 reads SMNVEV (reference sequence). This CDR3 reads CASSLSWGRVIHEQFF. Here the CDR3 DNA reads TGTGCCAGCAGTTTATCGTGGGGGAGGGTCATCCATGAGCAGTTCTTC.

The chain has TRBV5-1 and TRBJ2-1, with D perhaps matching TRBD1 or TRBD2 (5 bases each). CDR3 length: 16 amino acids. Trimming cost V 6 bases and J 2 bases, with 18 bases left between them. Germline V gene data show CDR1 as SGHRS and CDR2 as YFSETQ. The CDR3 nucleotides read TGCGCCAGCATACCTTCCCGGGGACGAACCTACAATGAGCAGTTCTTC. This encodes CASIPSRGRTYNEQFF.

This chain joins TRBV28 and TRBJ2-7; the D gene is possibly TRBD2 (5 bases). With 2 bases removed from V and 4 bases from J, the gap between germline ends came to 18 bases. CDR1 and CDR2 from the germline V gene are MDHEN and SYDVKM. The CDR3 length is 16 residues. CDR3 sequence: CASSLNRGAGSYEQYF. Written as DNA, the CDR3 is TGTGCCAGCAGTTTAAATCGAGGCGCGGGCAGTTACGAGCAGTACTTC.

The chain has TRBV11-2 and TRBJ2-3; 14 nucleotides line up with TRBD2. V was clipped by 3 bases and J by 6 bases; unmatched bases: 8. This CDR3 contains 17 residues. Germline assignment: CDR1 SGHAT and CDR2 FQNNGV. The CDR3 bases are TGTGCCAGCAGCTTGAGACTAGCGGGAGGGCCTTCCGATACGCAGTATTTT. Translation gives CASSLRLAGGPSDTQYF. The full variable domain, with the rest looked up from reference TRBV11-2 and TRBJ2-3, is EAGVAQSPRYKIIEKRQSVAFWCNPISGHATLYWYQQILGQGPKLLIQFQNNGVVDDSQLPKDRFSAERLKGVDSTLKIQPAKLEDSAVYLCASSLRLAGGPSDTQYFGPGTRLTVL.

The chain recombines TRBV5-4 with TRBJ1-1; D uncertain. This CDR3 contains 14 residues. Germline V gene sequence: CDR1 SGHNT, CDR2 YYREEE (reference sequence). Trimming shortened V by 2 bases and J by 0 bases, and 8 bases separated the two germline ends. The CDR3: CASSFFRVNTEAFF. CDR3 DNA sequence: TGTGCCAGCAGCTTCTTCCGGGTGAACACTGAAGCTTTCTTT.

This chain uses TRBV7-8 with TRBJ1-2; D uncertain. Trimming removed 5 bases at V and 5 bases at J, with 18 bases between. Germline values: CDR1 SGHVS, CDR2 FQNEAQ. This CDR3 has 15 residues. The CDR3 DNA is TGTGCCAGCAGCCCACTCTACCCCGGCAGATATGGCTACACCTTC. Encoded protein: CASSPLYPGRYGYTF.

The gene calls are TRBV5-1 and TRBJ2-1; perhaps TRBD2 as D (5 bases). The CDR3 is made up of 16 amino acids. Per germline, CDR1 SGHRS and CDR2 YFSETQ. The germline V and J ends were trimmed by 0 bases and 10 bases, with 20 bases remaining between them. CDR3 in amino acids: CASSLAGGLGIWEQFF. CDR3 sequence (DNA): TGCGCCAGCAGCTTGGCCGGCGGGCTCGGGATCTGGGAGCAGTTCTTC.

The chain links TRBV4-1 to TRBJ2-4; the D is unclear. Trimming cost V 3 bases and J 1 base, with 7 bases left between them. The CDR3 extends over 14 amino acids. The germline V gene encodes CDR1 MGHRA and CDR2 YSYEKL. Here the CDR3 reads CASSQEEAKNIQYF. The CDR3 nucleotides are TGCGCCAGCAGCCAGGAAGAGGCCAAAAACATTCAGTACTTC.

The chain joins TRBV9 to TRBJ2-3; 10 positions agree with TRBD2. The V and J ends lost 4 bases and 8 bases, in that order; junction bases with no gene match: 10. There are 15 residues in the CDR3. Germline V gives CDR1 SGDLS, CDR2 YYNGEE. This CDR3 is CASSPSSGGFGTQYF. CDR3 coding DNA: TGTGCCAGCAGCCCTTCTAGCGGGGGCTTTGGTACGCAGTATTTT.

This chain connects TRBV10-3 to TRBJ2-7; 7 positions agree with TRBD1. CDR3 size: 14 residues. Germline V gene data show CDR1 as ENHRY and CDR2 as SYGVKD. The junction had 5 bases not matched to a gene; V was cut back by 4 bases and J by 2 bases. The CDR3 nucleotides read TGTGCCATCAGTGTGGGGACAGAGACCTACGAGCAGTACTTC. The encoded protein is CAISVGTETYEQYF.

V is TRBV5-4 and J is TRBJ2-1; the match to TRBD2 covers 10 bases. CDR3 length: 14 residues. Per germline, CDR1 SGHNT and CDR2 YYREEE (reference sequence). V shed 0 bases and J 9 bases; nucleotides not matched to a gene: 3. In nucleotides, the CDR3 is TGTGCCAGCAGCTTGGGACTAGCGGGTAGTGAGCAGTTCTTC. Translating gives CASSLGLAGSEQFF.

The chain's CDR3 is CAWSIEETSGIGELFF. CDR3 sequence (DNA): TGTGCCTGGAGTATAGAGGAAACTAGCGGAATCGGGGAGCTGTTTTTT. This chain links TRBV30 with TRBJ2-2, with 8 nucleotides matching TRBD2. V lost 2 bases, J lost 7 bases, and 12 bases stayed unmatched. CDR3 length: 16 amino acids. Germline CDR1 GTSNPN, CDR2 SVGIG (reference sequence).

The chain links TRBV28 to TRBJ1-1, with TRBD1 matching 9 bases. Germline V gene sequence: CDR1 MDHEN, CDR2 SYDVKM. V gave up 5 bases and J gave up 1 base; unmatched junction bases: 5. The CDR3 runs to 15 residues. Here the CDR3 DNA reads TGTGCCAGCAGTGCACAGGGGGCGTGGAACACTGAAGCTTTCTTT. Amino acids: CASSAQGAWNTEAFF.

The chain joins TRBV5-1 to TRBJ2-7; 11 nucleotides line up with TRBD2. Germline CDR1 reads SGHRS; CDR2 reads YFSETQ. This CDR3 contains 19 residues. J was trimmed by 3 bases and V by 2 bases; bases with no gene match: 16. The CDR3 DNA is TGCGCCAGCAGCTTTCGTCTAGCGGGAGGAGTAATCGGGGGCTACGAGCAGTACTTC. Its protein product is CASSFRLAGGVIGGYEQYF.

The chain uses TRBV6-6 and TRBJ2-7, with 7 bases matching TRBD2. The CDR3 contains 16 residues. V shed 5 bases, J shed 0 bases, and the junction held 10 bases outside the gene matches. Germline V gene data show CDR1 as MNHNY and CDR2 as SVGAGI (reference sequence). The CDR3 here is CASSTPSGTGSYEQYF. In DNA form, the CDR3 reads TGTGCCAGCAGTACCCCCAGCGGGACGGGCTCCTACGAGCAGTACTTC.

The J gene is TRBJ2-7, the V gene TRBV4-2; TRBD2 matches at 7 bases. This CDR3 is built from 14 residues. Germline CDR1 LGHNA, CDR2 YNFKEQ. The trim removed 4 bases at V and 1 base at J, leaving 4 bases unmatched. CDR3 amino acids: CASSPSGESYEQYF. CDR3 nucleotides: TGTGCCAGCAGCCCCAGCGGGGAGTCCTACGAGCAGTACTTC.

This chain links TRBV5-6 with TRBJ1-6; 11 positions agree with TRBD1. V gave up 4 bases and J gave up 7 bases; unmatched junction bases: 10. The CDR3 is made up of 17 amino acids. Germline-derived CDR1 and CDR2 are SGHDT and YYEEEE. The CDR3, as DNA: TGTGCCAGCAGCCCACAACTGGGACAGGGGGAAAATTCACCCCTCCACTTT. Encoded protein: CASSPQLGQGENSPLHF.

The chain carries TRBV30 and TRBJ2-3, with a weak D call TRBD2 (5 bases). Germline V CDR1 and CDR2: GTSNPN, SVGIG (reference sequence). The CDR3 covers 13 residues. The V end lost 5 bases, the J end lost 4 bases, and 13 bases lay between the germline ends. CDR3 sequence (DNA): TGTGCCTGGGGTTATACCGGGGCAGATACGCAGTATTTT. Protein: CAWGYTGADTQYF.

The chain couples TRBV7-8 to TRBJ2-3; D perhaps matches TRBD2 (5 bases). This CDR3 comprises 14 residues. The V end was cut by 3 bases, the J end by 0 bases, with 7 bases between. Per the germline V gene, CDR1 is SGHVS and CDR2 is FQNEAQ. CDR3 sequence (DNA): TGTGCCAGCAGCTTTCAGCGGAGCACAGATACGCAGTATTTT. The encoded protein is CASSFQRSTDTQYF. Full variable domain (rest looked up from reference TRBV7-8 and TRBJ2-3): GAGVSQSPRYKVAKRGQDVALRCDPISGHVSLFWYQQALGQGPEFLTYFQNEAQLDKSGLPSDRFFAERPEGSVSTLKIQRTQQEDSAVYLCASSFQRSTDTQYFGPGTRLTVL.

Concerning this clone itself: This same CDR3 is encoded by further DNA sequences in the sample. The chain uses TRBV18 and TRBJ2-4, with a tentative D call TRBD1 (5 bases). Germline V gene data show CDR1 as KGHSH and CDR2 as LQKENI. CDR3 length: 16 residues. Trimming left V 2 bases short and J 0 bases short, with 11 bases between. The CDR3 DNA reads as TGTGCCAGCTCACCAGGGGCAGGCCTAGCCAAAAACATTCAGTACTTC. This translates into CASSPGAGLAKNIQYF.